This T cell receptor beta chain emerged from a study of blood T cell repertoires in COVID-19. Study details: Samples came from the United States, Italy and Spain, spanning acute and convalescent COVID-19. T cells, B-cell-depleted T cells, or PBMCs provided the cDNA or gDNA that served as material.

This clone has only one observation. In the authors' workflow: Counts of nucleated cells, estimated from reference gene primer amplification, were obtained. The method was immunoSEQ multiplex PCR; TCRdb's version includes in-frame clones alone and lacks a portion of them. V, J and clone size reflect that table, while D and trimming were determined from the DNA. The sample has over 130,000 clones; 80% to 85% are singletons. In germline, CDR1 is SNHLY, CDR2 FYNNEI. The CDR3 loop spans 13 amino acids. V shed 4 bases and J shed 8 bases, with 11 bases lying between them. Input material: peripheral blood. The chain carries TRBV2 and TRBJ2-2; TRBD1 might be the D (6 bases). The TCR was taken from a woman of 80 years or more with acute or convalescent COVID-19. The CDR3 DNA follows: TGTGCCAGCAGTGGGGCAGGGGCGGGGGAGCTGTTTTTT. This encodes CASSGAGAGELFF.